This T cell receptor (beta chain) was captured by sequencing in a study of blood T cell repertoires in COVID-19. On the study more broadly: Samples came from the United States, Italy and Spain, spanning acute and convalescent COVID-19.

TCRdb's copy holds only in-frame clones and misses some; the assay was immunoSEQ multiplex PCR. The profile shows about 400,000 clones, roughly 90% of them singletons. This clone was found once. CDR1 and CDR2 from the germline V gene are SGDLS and YYNGEE. The V gene end was trimmed by 3 bases and the J gene end by 6 bases; junction bases not matched to a gene: 7. The CDR3 covers 15 residues. The study drew participants aged about 18 to 89 years from about two dozen US areas. Self-reported history from a screening survey and questionnaire set each donor's cohort. The gene calls are TRBV9 and TRBJ2-3; 10 bases line up with TRBD2. Sequenced sample: PBMCs or T cells enriched from blood (not recorded which). The source of this sequence is a woman in her 40s with acute COVID-19. The CDR3 DNA sequence: TGTGCCAGCAGCGAGAGCGGGGGGGCTTTGGATACGCAGTATTTT. It is translated as CASSESGGALDTQYF.